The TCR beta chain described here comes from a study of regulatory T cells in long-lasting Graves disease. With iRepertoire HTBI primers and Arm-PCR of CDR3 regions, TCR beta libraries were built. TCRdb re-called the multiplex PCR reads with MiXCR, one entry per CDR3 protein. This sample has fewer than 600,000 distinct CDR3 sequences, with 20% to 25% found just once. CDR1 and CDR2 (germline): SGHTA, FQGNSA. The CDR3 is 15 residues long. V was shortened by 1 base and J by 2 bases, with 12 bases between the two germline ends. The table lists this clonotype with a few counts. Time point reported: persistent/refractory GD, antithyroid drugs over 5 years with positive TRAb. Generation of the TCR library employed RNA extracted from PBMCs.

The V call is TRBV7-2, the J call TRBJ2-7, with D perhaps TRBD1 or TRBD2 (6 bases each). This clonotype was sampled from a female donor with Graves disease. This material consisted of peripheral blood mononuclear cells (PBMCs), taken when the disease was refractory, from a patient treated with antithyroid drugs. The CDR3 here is CASSLVGGPTYEQYF. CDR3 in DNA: TGTGCCAGCAGCTTAGTCGGGGGCCCCACCTACGAGCAGTACTTC.